This TCR beta chain was recovered during a study of PD-1 blockade in classical Hodgkin lymphoma. Time point denoted: cycle 4 day 1 (C4D1), after 6 weeks of nivolumab. Each patient's relapse followed autologous stem cell transplantation, and brentuximab vedotin exposure varied. In the case of this clone: Its specificity is not known.

CDR1 is SNHLY and CDR2 is FYNNEI in the germline V gene. The CDR3 is 13 amino acids. V was shortened by 8 bases and J by 6 bases, with 15 bases between the two germline ends. Study-level findings and limits: The baseline diversity of complete responders showed similarity to that of newly diagnosed patients. It was CD4+ TCR diversity, not CD8+, that rose significantly by C4D1.

The method was immunoSEQ multiplex PCR; TCRdb's version includes in-frame clones alone and lacks a portion of them. The repertoire includes over 60,000 clones, roughly nine tenths of them detected once, and about a tenth sits in the top ten. The input for sequencing was peripheral blood mononuclear cells (PBMCs), taken before the fourth cycle of nivolumab. This clonotype originated in a human donor with classical Hodgkin lymphoma. The chain recombines TRBV2 with TRBJ2-3; D gene uncertain. The CDR3 reads CASPKGFWDTQYF. In DNA form, the CDR3 reads TGTGCCAGCCCGAAGGGTTTTTGGGATACGCAGTATTTT.